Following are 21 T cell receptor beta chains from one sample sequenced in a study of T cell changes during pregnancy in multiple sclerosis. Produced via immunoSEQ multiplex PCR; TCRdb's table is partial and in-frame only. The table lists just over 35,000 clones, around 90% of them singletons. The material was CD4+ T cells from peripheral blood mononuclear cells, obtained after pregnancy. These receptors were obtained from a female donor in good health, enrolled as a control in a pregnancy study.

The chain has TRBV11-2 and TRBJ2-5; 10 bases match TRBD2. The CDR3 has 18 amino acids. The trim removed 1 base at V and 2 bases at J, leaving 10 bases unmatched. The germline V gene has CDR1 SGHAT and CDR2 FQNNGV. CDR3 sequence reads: CASSLGSSGSVWQETQYF. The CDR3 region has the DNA TGTGCCAGCAGCTTAGGGTCTAGCGGGAGCGTGTGGCAAGAGACCCAGTACTTC.

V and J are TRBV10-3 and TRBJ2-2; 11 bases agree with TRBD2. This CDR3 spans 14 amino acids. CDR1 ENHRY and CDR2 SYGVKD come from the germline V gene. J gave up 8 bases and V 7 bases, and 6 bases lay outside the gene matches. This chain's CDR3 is CAIMEASGRGELFF. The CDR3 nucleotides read TGTGCCATCATGGAGGCTAGCGGGAGGGGGGAGCTGTTTTTT.

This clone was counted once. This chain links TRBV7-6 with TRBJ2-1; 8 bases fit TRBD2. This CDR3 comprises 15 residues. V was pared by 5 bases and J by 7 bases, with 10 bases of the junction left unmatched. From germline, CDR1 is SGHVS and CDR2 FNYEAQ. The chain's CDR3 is CASSTGTRKFNEQFF. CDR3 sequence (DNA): TGTGCCAGCAGCACCGGGACTAGAAAGTTTAATGAGCAGTTCTTC.

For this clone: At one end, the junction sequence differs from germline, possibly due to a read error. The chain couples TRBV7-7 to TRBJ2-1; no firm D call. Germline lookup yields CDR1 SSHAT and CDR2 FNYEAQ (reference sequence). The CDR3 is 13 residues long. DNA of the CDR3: TGTGCTAGCAGCTTAGGCCAGATCAATGAGCAGTTCTTC. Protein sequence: CASSLGQINEQFF.

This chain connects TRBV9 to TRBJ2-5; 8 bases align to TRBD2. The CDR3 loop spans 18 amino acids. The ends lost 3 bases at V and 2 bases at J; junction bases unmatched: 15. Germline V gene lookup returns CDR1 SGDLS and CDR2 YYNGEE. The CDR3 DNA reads TGTGCCAGCAGCGGGCCTGGGCGGGGGGCCCTGTCGCAAGAGACCCAGTACTTC. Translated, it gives CASSGPGRGALSQETQYF.

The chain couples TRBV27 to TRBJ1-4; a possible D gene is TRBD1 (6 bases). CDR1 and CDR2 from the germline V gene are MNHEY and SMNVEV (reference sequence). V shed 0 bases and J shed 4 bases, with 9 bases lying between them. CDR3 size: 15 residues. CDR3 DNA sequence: TGTGCCAGCAGTTTATCGAGGGGGAGTAATGAAAAACTGTTTTTT. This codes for CASSLSRGSNEKLFF.

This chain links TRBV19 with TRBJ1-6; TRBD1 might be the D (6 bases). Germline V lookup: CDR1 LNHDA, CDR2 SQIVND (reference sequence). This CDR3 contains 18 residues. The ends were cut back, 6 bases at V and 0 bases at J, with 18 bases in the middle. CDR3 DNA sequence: TGTGCCAGTAGGCCTAGACAGGAGCCGAGCTCCTATAATTCACCCCTCCACTTT. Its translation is CASRPRQEPSSYNSPLHF.

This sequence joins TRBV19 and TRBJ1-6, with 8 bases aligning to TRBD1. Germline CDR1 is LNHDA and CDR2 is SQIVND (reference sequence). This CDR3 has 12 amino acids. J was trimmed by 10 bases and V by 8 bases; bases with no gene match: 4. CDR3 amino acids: CASGQGGSPLHF. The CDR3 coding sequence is TGTGCCAGTGGACAGGGAGGGTCACCCCTCCACTTT.

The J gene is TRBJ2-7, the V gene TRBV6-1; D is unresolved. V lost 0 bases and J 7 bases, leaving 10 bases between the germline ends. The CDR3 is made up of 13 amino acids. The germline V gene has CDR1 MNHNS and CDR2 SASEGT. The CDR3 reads CASSEAQRGEQYF. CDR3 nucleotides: TGTGCCAGCAGTGAAGCGCAGCGAGGAGAGCAGTACTTC.

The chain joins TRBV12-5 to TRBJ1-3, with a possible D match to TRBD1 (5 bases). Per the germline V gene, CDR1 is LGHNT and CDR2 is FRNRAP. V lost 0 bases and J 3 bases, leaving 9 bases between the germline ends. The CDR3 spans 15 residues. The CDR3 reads CASGLVLRGGNTIYF. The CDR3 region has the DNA TGTGCTAGTGGTTTGGTACTTAGGGGTGGAAACACCATATATTTT.

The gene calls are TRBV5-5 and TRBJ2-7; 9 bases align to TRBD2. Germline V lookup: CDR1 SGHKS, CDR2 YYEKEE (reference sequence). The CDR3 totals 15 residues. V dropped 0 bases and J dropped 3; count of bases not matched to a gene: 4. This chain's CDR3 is CASSLGASGIYEQYF. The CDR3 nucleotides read TGTGCCAGCAGCTTGGGAGCTAGCGGGATCTACGAGCAGTACTTC.

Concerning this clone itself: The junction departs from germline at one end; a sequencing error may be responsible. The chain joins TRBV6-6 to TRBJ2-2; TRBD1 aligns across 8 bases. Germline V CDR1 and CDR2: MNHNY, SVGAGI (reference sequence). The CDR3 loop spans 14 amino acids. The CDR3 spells CASSRQGNAGELFF. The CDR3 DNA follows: TGTGCCAGCAGTCGACAGGGGAACGCCGGGGAGCTGTTTTTT.

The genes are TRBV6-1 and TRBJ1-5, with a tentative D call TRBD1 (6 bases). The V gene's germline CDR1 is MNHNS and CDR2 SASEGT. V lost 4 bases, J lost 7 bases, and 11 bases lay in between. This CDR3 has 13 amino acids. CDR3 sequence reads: CASSAQGSQPQHF. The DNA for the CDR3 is TGTGCCAGCAGTGCTCAGGGGAGCCAGCCCCAGCATTTT.

In DNA, the CDR3 is TGTGCCAGCAGCCGAAACGGGGGGGCCTGGGATGAGCAGTTCTTC. The encoded protein is CASSRNGGAWDEQFF. The chain employs TRBV7-9 and TRBJ2-1, with 8 bases lining up with TRBD2. This CDR3 comprises 15 residues. The J segment lost 8 bases and the V segment lost 5 bases, leaving 11 bases of the junction unmatched. CDR1 is SEHNR, CDR2 FQNEAQ, per germline (reference sequence).

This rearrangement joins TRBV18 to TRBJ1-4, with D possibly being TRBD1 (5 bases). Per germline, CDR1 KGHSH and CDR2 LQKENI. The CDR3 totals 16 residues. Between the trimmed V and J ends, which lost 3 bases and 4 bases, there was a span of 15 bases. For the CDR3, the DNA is TGTGCCAGCTCACCTAAGGACACGGCTAGTAATGAAAAACTGTTTTTT. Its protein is CASSPKDTASNEKLFF.

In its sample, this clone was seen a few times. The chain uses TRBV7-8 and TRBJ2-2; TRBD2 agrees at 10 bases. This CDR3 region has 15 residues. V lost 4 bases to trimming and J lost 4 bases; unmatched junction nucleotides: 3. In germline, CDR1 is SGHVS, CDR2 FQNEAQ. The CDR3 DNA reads TGTGCCAGCAGCTCTAGCGGGAGCGGCACCGGGGAGCTGTTTTTT. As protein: CASSSSGSGTGELFF.

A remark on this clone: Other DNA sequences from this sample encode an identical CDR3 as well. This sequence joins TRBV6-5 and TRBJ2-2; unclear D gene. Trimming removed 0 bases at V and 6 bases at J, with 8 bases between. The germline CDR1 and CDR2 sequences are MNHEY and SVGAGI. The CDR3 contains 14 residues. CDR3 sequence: CASSYSRGSGELFF. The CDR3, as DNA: TGTGCCAGCAGTTACTCGAGAGGTTCCGGGGAGCTGTTTTTT.

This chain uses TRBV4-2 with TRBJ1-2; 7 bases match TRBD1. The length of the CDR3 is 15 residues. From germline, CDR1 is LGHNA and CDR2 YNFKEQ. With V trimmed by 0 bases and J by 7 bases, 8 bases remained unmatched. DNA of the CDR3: TGTGCCAGCAGCCAAGATAATGACAGGGCGGCTGGCTACACCTTC. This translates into CASSQDNDRAAGYTF.

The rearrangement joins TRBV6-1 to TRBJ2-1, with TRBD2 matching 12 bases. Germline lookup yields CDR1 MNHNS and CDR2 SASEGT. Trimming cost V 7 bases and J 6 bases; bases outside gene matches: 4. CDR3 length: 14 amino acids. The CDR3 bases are TGTGCCAGCAAACGACTAGCGGGAGTCAATGAGCAGTTCTTC. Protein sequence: CASKRLAGVNEQFF.

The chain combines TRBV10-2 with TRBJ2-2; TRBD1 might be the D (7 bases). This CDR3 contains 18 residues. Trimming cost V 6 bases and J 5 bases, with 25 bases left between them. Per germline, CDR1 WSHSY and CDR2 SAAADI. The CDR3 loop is CASREGADRLSRTGELFF. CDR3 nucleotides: TGCGCCAGCAGGGAGGGGGCCGACAGGTTAAGTCGAACCGGGGAGCTGTTTTTT.

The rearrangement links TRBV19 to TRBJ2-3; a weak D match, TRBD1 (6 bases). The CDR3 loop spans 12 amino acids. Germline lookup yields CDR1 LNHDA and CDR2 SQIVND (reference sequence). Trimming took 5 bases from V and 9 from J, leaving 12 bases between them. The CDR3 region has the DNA TGTGCCAGTAGTTCAGGGCAGGGGACGCAGTATTTT. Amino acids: CASSSGQGTQYF. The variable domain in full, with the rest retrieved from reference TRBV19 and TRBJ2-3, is DGGITQSPKYLFRKEGQNVTLSCEQNLNHDAMYWYRQDPGQGLRLIYYSQIVNDFQKGDIAEGYSVSREKKESFPLTVTSAQKNPTAFYLCASSSGQGTQYFGPGTRLTVL.